Shown below are 16 T cell receptor beta chains from a single sample sequenced in a study of cytomegalovirus exposure and HLA in healthy donors. Primers included in the PCR were 60 Vbeta and 13 Jbeta primers. The protocol was immunoSEQ multiplex PCR, while the TCRdb copy is restricted to in-frame clones and leaves out a portion. The sample lists around 170,000 clones; around 76% were seen once. Sequencing was carried out using PBMCs. The receptors here all came from a man aged 35 to 55 in good health and CMV-seronegative.

There are a few counts of this clone. DNA for the CDR3: TGTGCCATCAATCCAACAGGGGGGAACACTGAAGCTTTCTTT. This sequence encodes CAINPTGGNTEAFF. V usage is TRBV10-3 and J usage is TRBJ1-1, with 8 bases identical to TRBD1. The CDR3 consists of 14 residues. V was pared by 7 bases and J by 1 base, with 5 bases of the junction left unmatched. CDR1 ENHRY and CDR2 SYGVKD come from the germline V gene.

The J gene is TRBJ2-5, the V gene TRBV6-5; 9 bases are shared with TRBD1. There are 14 residues in the CDR3. The V segment lost 5 bases and the J segment 5 bases; nucleotides outside the gene matches: 6. Germline V gives CDR1 MNHEY, CDR2 SVGAGI. CDR3 region: CASSPQGARETQYF. Here the CDR3 DNA reads TGTGCCAGCAGTCCACAGGGGGCACGGGAGACCCAGTACTTC.

V gene TRBV27 combines with J gene TRBJ1-4, with TRBD1 matching over 12 bases. CDR1 MNHEY and CDR2 SMNVEV come from the germline V gene (reference sequence). This CDR3 contains 15 residues. Trimming took 8 bases from V and 8 from J; bases not matched to a gene: 9. The chain's CDR3 is CASGTGGVGGEKLFF. In DNA form, the CDR3 reads TGTGCCAGCGGGACAGGGGGCGTTGGTGGCGAAAAACTGTTTTTT.

The chain links TRBV9 to TRBJ2-1; 7 nucleotides line up with TRBD2. V lost 1 base and J lost 0; bases outside the gene matches: 1. Germline V lookup: CDR1 SGDLS, CDR2 YYNGEE. The CDR3 consists of 15 residues. The CDR3 nucleotides are TGTGCCAGCAGCGTAAGGGACTACTCCTACAATGAGCAGTTCTTC. Translated: CASSVRDYSYNEQFF.

This chain joins TRBV11-3 and TRBJ2-1; perhaps TRBD2 as D (5 bases). Between the trimmed V and J ends, which lost 3 bases and 8 bases, there was a span of 8 bases. Germline loops: CDR1 SGHNT, CDR2 YENEEA. The CDR3 has 12 residues. This CDR3 is CASSFDGDEQFF. CDR3 DNA: TGTGCCAGCAGCTTCGACGGGGATGAGCAGTTCTTC.

The gene calls are TRBV11-1 and TRBJ2-1; a possible D gene is TRBD1 (6 bases). The CDR3 is 14 residues long. The V gene's germline CDR1 is SGHAT and CDR2 FQDESV (reference sequence). Trimming stripped 5 bases from V and 3 bases from J, with 11 bases between. The CDR3 is CASSRQGSYNEQFF. CDR3 coding DNA: TGTGCCAGCAGCCGTCAGGGGAGCTACAATGAGCAGTTCTTC.

The chain joins TRBV9 to TRBJ2-1; 7 nucleotides line up with TRBD2. The V gene end was trimmed by 1 base and the J gene end by 13 bases; junction bases not matched to a gene: 11. Germline-derived CDR1 and CDR2 are SGDLS and YYNGEE. CDR3 length: 14 residues. CDR3: CASSVIVSGEGQFF. In nucleotides, the CDR3 is TGTGCCAGCAGCGTAATAGTGTCCGGGGAGGGCCAGTTCTTC.

This clone was recorded once. The chain couples TRBV10-2 to TRBJ2-5; 9 bases agree with TRBD1. The CDR3 has 13 residues. Germline-derived CDR1 and CDR2 are WSHSY and SAAADI. Unmatched junction bases numbered 6, after V lost 8 bases and J lost 5 bases. For the CDR3, the DNA is TGCGCCAGCTCGGGACAGGGTGTGGAGACCCAGTACTTC. Translation: CASSGQGVETQYF.

The chain couples TRBV5-1 to TRBJ2-7; 9 nucleotides match TRBD1. J was trimmed by 2 bases and V by 2 bases; bases with no gene match: 5. The CDR3 has 15 amino acids. Germline loops: CDR1 SGHRS, CDR2 YFSETQ. CDR3 nucleotides: TGCGCCAGCAGCTTATCCGGGACAGGGACCTACGAGCAGTACTTC. Residues: CASSLSGTGTYEQYF.

A few counts support this clone. The CDR3 DNA reads as TGTGCCAGCAGCTCTCGGGACAAAGGCTCCTACAATGAGCAGTTCTTC. This translates into CASSSRDKGSYNEQFF. The chain joins TRBV11-3 to TRBJ2-1, with D possibly matching TRBD1 (6 bases). Germline CDR1 is SGHNT and CDR2 is YENEEA. The CDR3 extends over 16 amino acids. V lost 4 bases to trimming and J lost 0 bases, with 13 bases between them.

The J gene is TRBJ2-1, the V gene TRBV2, with 8 nucleotides matching TRBD2. The CDR3 contains 16 residues. V was pared by 6 bases and J by 7 bases, with 14 bases of the junction left unmatched. Germline V gene sequence: CDR1 SNHLY, CDR2 FYNNEI. This chain's CDR3 is CASRGLPAGASNEQFF. The CDR3 region has the DNA TGTGCCAGCAGGGGCTTACCAGCGGGAGCTTCTAATGAGCAGTTCTTC.

Only one count was recorded for this clone. Distinct nucleotide sequences in the sample also encode this CDR3. V gene TRBV28 combines with J gene TRBJ2-5; TRBD1 might be the D (5 bases). Per germline, CDR1 MDHEN and CDR2 SYDVKM. This CDR3 is built from 13 residues. V was pared by 10 bases and J by 5 bases, with 17 bases between. DNA for the CDR3: TGTGCCACCTTACCACAGGTAGGTGAGACCCAGTACTTC. Translated: CATLPQVGETQYF.

The J gene is TRBJ2-3, the V gene TRBV5-4, with 8 bases lining up with TRBD2. The ends lost 5 bases at V and 2 bases at J; junction bases unmatched: 13. CDR1 and CDR2 (germline): SGHNT, YYREEE (reference sequence). The CDR3 consists of 17 residues. The CDR3 region has the DNA TGTGCCAGCAGTCCAGCCCCCGGGACTAGTAACACAGATACGCAGTATTTT. Translating gives CASSPAPGTSNTDTQYF.

The J gene is TRBJ2-7, the V gene TRBV29-1; no clear D gene. Trimming removed 2 bases from V and 3 bases from J, with 11 bases in between. The CDR3 totals 13 residues. In germline, CDR1 is SQVTM, CDR2 ANQGSEA. The CDR3 loop reads CSVEKQVGYEQYF. DNA of the CDR3: TGCAGCGTTGAAAAGCAGGTCGGCTACGAGCAGTACTTC.

A single count supports this clone. The chain has TRBV27 and TRBJ1-5; TRBD1 is a possible D gene (6 bases). Trimming stripped 3 bases from V and 2 bases from J, with 14 bases between. The CDR3 totals 16 residues. The germline CDR1 and CDR2 sequences are MNHEY and SMNVEV (reference sequence). The CDR3 nucleotides are TGTGCCAGCAGTTTCGGTCAGGGGTTGGGCAATCAGCCCCAGCATTTT. Its translation: CASSFGQGLGNQPQHF.

The gene calls are TRBV29-1 and TRBJ2-2, with D perhaps matching TRBD1 (5 bases). The germline V gene has CDR1 SQVTM and CDR2 ANQGSEA. V was clipped by 3 bases and J by 4 bases, with 12 bases between them. The CDR3 is 14 amino acids. The chain's CDR3 is CSVEAGSGTGELFF. CDR3 nucleotide sequence: TGCAGCGTTGAGGCAGGGTCTGGCACCGGGGAGCTGTTTTTT.